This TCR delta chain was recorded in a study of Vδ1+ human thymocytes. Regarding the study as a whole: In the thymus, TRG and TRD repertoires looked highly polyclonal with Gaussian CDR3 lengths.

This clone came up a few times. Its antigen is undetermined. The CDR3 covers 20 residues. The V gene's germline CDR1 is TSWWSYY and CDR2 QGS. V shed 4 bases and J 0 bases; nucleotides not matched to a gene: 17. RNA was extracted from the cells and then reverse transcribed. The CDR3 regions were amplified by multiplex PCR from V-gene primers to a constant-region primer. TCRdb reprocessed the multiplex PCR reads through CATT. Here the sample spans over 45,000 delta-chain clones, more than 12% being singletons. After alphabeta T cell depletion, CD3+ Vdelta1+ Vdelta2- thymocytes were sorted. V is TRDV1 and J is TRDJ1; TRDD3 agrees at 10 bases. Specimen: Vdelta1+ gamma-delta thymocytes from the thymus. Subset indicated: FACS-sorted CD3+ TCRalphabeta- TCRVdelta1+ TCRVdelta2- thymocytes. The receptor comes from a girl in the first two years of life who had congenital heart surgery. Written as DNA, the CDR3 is TGTGCTCTTGGGGGACTTCCTACGCAGGGTACTGGGGGATACACCGATAAACTCATCTTT. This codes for CALGGLPTQGTGGYTDKLIF.